Listed here are 14 T cell receptor beta chains from one sample, sequenced in a study of cytomegalovirus exposure and HLA in healthy donors. Clones were sequenced by immunoSEQ multiplex PCR, and TCRdb holds only the in-frame ones, with some missing. The repertoire holds about 69,000 clones, with approximately 96% as singletons. Sequenced sample: PBMCs. Receptors were obtained from a woman in her late teens or twenties in good health and CMV-seropositive.

This rearrangement joins TRBV30 to TRBJ2-2, with 12 bases fitting TRBD2. Trimming removed 5 bases from V and 0 bases from J; junction bases left unmatched: 4. The CDR3 totals 16 residues. Germline lookup yields CDR1 GTSNPN and CDR2 SVGIG (reference sequence). CDR3 sequence (DNA): TGTGCCTGGGGAGGACTAGCGGGGACGAACACCGGGGAGCTGTTTTTT. It codes for CAWGGLAGTNTGELFF.

V is TRBV7-2 and J is TRBJ1-4; D is possibly TRBD1 (5 bases). Trimming cost V 0 bases and J 8 bases, with 13 bases left between them. Looked up from germline, CDR1 is SGHTA and CDR2 is FQGNSA. The CDR3 totals 15 residues. CDR3 amino acids: CASSLASQGWEKLFF. CDR3 sequence (DNA): TGTGCCAGCAGCTTAGCGTCCCAGGGATGGGAAAAACTGTTTTTT. Looking up the rest from reference TRBV7-2 and TRBJ1-4 gives the full variable domain: GAGVSQSPSNKVTEKGKDVELRCDPISGHTALYWYRQSLGQGLEFLIYFQGNSAPDKSGLPSDRFSAERTGGSVSTLTIQRTQQEDSAVYLCASSLASQGWEKLFFGSGTQLSVL.

This chain connects TRBV9 to TRBJ1-1; D possibly corresponds to TRBD1 (6 bases). The CDR3 loop spans 14 amino acids. Germline V gene data show CDR1 as SGDLS and CDR2 as YYNGEE. The V end lost 0 bases, the J end lost 3 bases, and 9 bases lay between the germline ends. The CDR3 sequence is CASSVEAGDTEAFF. Written as DNA, the CDR3 is TGTGCCAGCAGCGTAGAGGCAGGGGACACTGAAGCTTTCTTT.

This clone has a handful of counts. The V and J genes are TRBV7-9 and TRBJ2-7; D gene ambiguous. Trimming stripped 5 bases from V and 2 bases from J, with 10 bases between. From germline, CDR1 is SEHNR and CDR2 FQNEAQ (reference sequence). The CDR3 has 13 amino acids. The CDR3, as DNA: TGTGCCAGCAGCAGACAAAGCCCCTACGAGCAGTACTTC. Translated, it gives CASSRQSPYEQYF.

The chain combines TRBV28 with TRBJ2-5; 11 bases are shared with TRBD1. The trim removed 6 bases at V and 5 bases at J, leaving 8 bases unmatched. The CDR3 extends over 15 amino acids. The germline gives CDR1 MDHEN, CDR2 SYDVKM. The CDR3 DNA is TGTGCCAGCAGCGTGACCGGGGACAGGGGGGAGACCCAGTACTTC. Protein: CASSVTGDRGETQYF.

The chain joins TRBV2 to TRBJ2-7; D uncertain. The ends were cut back, 3 bases at V and 5 bases at J, with 14 bases in the middle. CDR1 is SNHLY, CDR2 FYNNEI, per germline. The length of the CDR3 is 14 residues. For the CDR3, the DNA is TGTGCCAGCAGTGACCCGAAGAAGCTCGACGAGCAGTACTTC. This encodes CASSDPKKLDEQYF.

The rearrangement uses TRBV5-4 and TRBJ1-2; TRBD1 matches 9 bases. This CDR3 has 16 amino acids. CDR1 and CDR2 from the germline V gene are SGHNT and YYREEE (reference sequence). Losses at the gene ends were 3 bases for V and 8 bases for J; bases not matched to a gene: 14. The chain's CDR3 is CASSSGQGYSTGGYTF. The CDR3 DNA follows: TGTGCCAGCAGCTCGGGACAGGGATACAGCACGGGCGGCTACACCTTC.

The chain employs TRBV30 and TRBJ2-3; maybe TRBD1 (6 bases). V lost 1 base and J lost 1, with 9 bases in between. CDR1 is GTSNPN, CDR2 SVGIG, per germline (reference sequence). The CDR3 runs to 14 residues. DNA of the CDR3: TGTGCCTGGAGTGCAGGGACACGCACAGATACGCAGTATTTT. Its protein is CAWSAGTRTDTQYF. The variable domain in full, completed from reference TRBV30 and TRBJ2-3, reads SQTIHQWPATLVQPVGSPLSLECTVEGTSNPNLYWYRQAAGRGLQLLFYSVGIGQISSEVPQNLSASRPQDRQFILSSKKLLLSDSGFYLCAWSAGTRTDTQYFGPGTRLTVL.

This chain links TRBV11-3 with TRBJ2-1; 10 nucleotides align to TRBD2. There are 15 residues in the CDR3. J lost 5 bases, V lost 2 bases, and 3 bases had no gene match. Germline V CDR1 and CDR2: SGHNT, YENEEA. CDR3 sequence: CASSLTSGVHNEQFF. The CDR3 DNA sequence: TGTGCCAGCAGCTTAACTAGCGGGGTCCACAATGAGCAGTTCTTC.

The chain employs TRBV28 and TRBJ1-5; tentatively, D is TRBD1 (6 bases). V lost 1 base and J 10 bases, leaving 11 bases between the germline ends. Germline CDR1 is MDHEN and CDR2 is SYDVKM. There are 13 residues in the CDR3. The CDR3 loop is CASSLLGGRPQHF. The CDR3 DNA sequence: TGTGCCAGCAGTTTATTGGGGGGGCGACCCCAGCATTTT.

This sequence joins TRBV29-1 and TRBJ1-1; D is perhaps TRBD1 (5 bases). This CDR3 spans 12 amino acids. Germline V gene lookup returns CDR1 SQVTM and CDR2 ANQGSEA. V was pared by 4 bases and J by 0 bases, with 6 bases between. The CDR3 is CSVGQLNTEAFF. The CDR3, as DNA: TGCAGCGTTGGACAGCTGAACACTGAAGCTTTCTTT.

The genes are TRBV4-1 and TRBJ2-7, with a possible D match to TRBD1 (5 bases). Trimming stripped 1 base from V and 0 bases from J, with 10 bases between. Germline V CDR1 and CDR2: MGHRA, YSYEKL. The CDR3 is 15 residues long. The CDR3 sequence: CASSQGRQGSYEQYF. CDR3 sequence (DNA): TGCGCCAGCAGCCAAGGCCGGCAGGGCTCCTACGAGCAGTACTTC.

The rearrangement uses TRBV18 and TRBJ2-7; 7 bases line up with TRBD1. Germline V gene data show CDR1 as KGHSH and CDR2 as LQKENI. The CDR3 has 13 residues. Trimming took 3 bases from V and 3 from J; bases not matched to a gene: 2. The CDR3 loop reads CASSPGTDYEQYF. The DNA for the CDR3 is TGTGCCAGCTCACCCGGGACAGACTACGAGCAGTACTTC.

The CDR3 DNA reads TGTGCCAGCAGTTTATTCAGGACAGGGGTAGTATCCGTGAGGGAGCAGTACTTC. This translates into CASSLFRTGVVSVREQYF. V and J are TRBV27 and TRBJ2-7; 9 nucleotides agree with TRBD1. J lost 7 bases, V lost 1 base, and 17 bases had no gene match. There are 18 residues in the CDR3. Germline CDR1 MNHEY, CDR2 SMNVEV (reference sequence).